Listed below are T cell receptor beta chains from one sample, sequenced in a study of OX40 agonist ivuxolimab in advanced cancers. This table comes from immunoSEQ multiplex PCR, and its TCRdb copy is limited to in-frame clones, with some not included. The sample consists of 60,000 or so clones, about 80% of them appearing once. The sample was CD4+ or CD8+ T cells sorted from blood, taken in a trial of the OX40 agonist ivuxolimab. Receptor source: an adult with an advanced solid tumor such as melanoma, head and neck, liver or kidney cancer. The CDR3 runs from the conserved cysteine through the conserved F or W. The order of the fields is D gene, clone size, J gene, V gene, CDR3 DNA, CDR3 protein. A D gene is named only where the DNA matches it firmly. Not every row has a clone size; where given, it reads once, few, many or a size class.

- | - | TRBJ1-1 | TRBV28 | TGTGCCAGCAGAGCCTCCCCTGGACAGTGGATGAACACTGAAGCTTTCTTT | CASRASPGQWMNTEAFF
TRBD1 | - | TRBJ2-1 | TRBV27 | TGTGCCAGCAGTTTCGCAGGGGGAATTGAGCAGTTCTTC | CASSFAGGIEQFF
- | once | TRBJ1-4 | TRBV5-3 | TGTGCCAGCAGCCGAGACCAAATGAATGAAAAACTGTTTTTT | CASSRDQMNEKLFF
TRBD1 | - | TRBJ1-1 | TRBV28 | TGTGCCAGCAGTTTCCACGGGACAGCCCTGAACACTGAAGCTTTCTTT | CASSFHGTALNTEAFF
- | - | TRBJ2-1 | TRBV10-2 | TGCGCCAGCAGCGGGCCAGACAATGAGCAGTTCTTC | CASSGPDNEQFF
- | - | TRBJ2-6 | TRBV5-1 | TGCGCCAGCAGCCCCGTAGGCTCTGGGGCCAACGTCCTGACTTTC | CASSPVGSGANVLTF
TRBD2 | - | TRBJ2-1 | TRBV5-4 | TGTGCCAGCAGCTCCGGGACTAGCGGGAGCAATGAGCAGTTCTTC | CASSSGTSGSNEQFF
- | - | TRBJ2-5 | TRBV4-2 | TGTGCCAGCAGCCAAGCCGAGATCCAAGAGACCCAGTACTTC | CASSQAEIQETQYF
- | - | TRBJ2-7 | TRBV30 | TGTGCCTTTTCTAGGGCAAACTACGAGCAGTACTTC | CAFSRANYEQYF
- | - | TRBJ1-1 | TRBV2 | TGTGCCAGCAGTGAGGACACTGAAGCTTTCTTT | CASSEDTEAFF
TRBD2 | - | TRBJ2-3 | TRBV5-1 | TGCGCCAGCAGCTTGGTTAGCGGGAAGCCTACAGATACGCAGTATTTT | CASSLVSGKPTDTQYF
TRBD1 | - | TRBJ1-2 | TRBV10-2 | TGCGCCAGCAGGGAGTCCGGACAGGACTATGGCTACACCTTC | CASRESGQDYGYTF
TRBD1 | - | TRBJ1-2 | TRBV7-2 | TGTGCCAGCAGCACCTTCCTTGCGACAGGGGGCGGGTACACCTTC | CASSTFLATGGGYTF
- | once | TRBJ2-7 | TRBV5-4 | TGTGCCAGCAGCCCCTACCCGAGCTCCTACGAGCAGTACTTC | CASSPYPSSYEQYF
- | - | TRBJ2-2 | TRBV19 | TGTGCCAGTAAGGGGGGTCAGGGGGTCACCGGGGAGCTGTTTTTT | CASKGGQGVTGELFF
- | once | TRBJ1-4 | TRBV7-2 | TGTGCCAGCAGCTACCAACTAGTTTTCGGTGAAAAACTGTTTTTT | CASSYQLVFGEKLFF
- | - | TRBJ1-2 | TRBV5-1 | TGCGCCAGCAGCTTGGGGTCAGCCATCTATGGCTACACCTTC | CASSLGSAIYGYTF
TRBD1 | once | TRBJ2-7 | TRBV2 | TGTGCCAGCACCTTAGACAGGGGACTCTCCTACGAGCAGTACTTC | CASTLDRGLSYEQYF
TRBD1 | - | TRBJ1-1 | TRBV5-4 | TGTGCCAGCAGAAGGGACAGTCTCGGTGCAGCTTTCTTT | CASRRDSLGAAFF
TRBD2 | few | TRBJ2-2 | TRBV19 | TGTGCCAGTAGACGGGGGGGAGTACCCGGGGAGCTGTTTTTT | CASRRGGVPGELFF
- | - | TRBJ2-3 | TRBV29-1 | TGCAGCGTTGGCGGGACAGTTCCCAGGTCTTCTAGCACAGATACGCAGTATTTT | CSVGGTVPRSSSTDTQYF
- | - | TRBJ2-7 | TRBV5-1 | TGCGCCAGCAGCTTGATAGCGGCAAGCTCCTACGAGCAGTACTTC | CASSLIAASSYEQYF
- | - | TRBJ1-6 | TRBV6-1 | TGTGCCAGCTGGACTGGGACATCCTATAATTCACCCCTCCACTTT | CASWTGTSYNSPLHF
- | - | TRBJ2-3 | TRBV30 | TGTGCCGCATCGGGAGTCTCAGATACGCAGTATTTT | CAASGVSDTQYF
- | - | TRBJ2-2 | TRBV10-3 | TGTGCCACCTCCCCTCTAGGGGGCACCGGGGAGCTGTTTTTT | CATSPLGGTGELFF
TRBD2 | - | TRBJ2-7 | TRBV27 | TGTGCCAGCAGCAGTTCAGGGAGCGGGGGATCCTACGAGCAGTACTTC | CASSSSGSGGSYEQYF
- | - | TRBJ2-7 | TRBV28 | TGTGCCAGCAGCTTAAGAGAGGGGTTTAGCAATGGCTACGAGCAGTACTTC | CASSLREGFSNGYEQYF
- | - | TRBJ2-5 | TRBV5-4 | TGTGCCAGCAGTCCCGGGGGTCGCCAAGAGACCCAGTACTTC | CASSPGGRQETQYF
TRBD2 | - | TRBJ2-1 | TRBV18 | TGTGCCAGCTCACCACAGGCTAGCGGGACTTACAATGAGCAGTTCTTC | CASSPQASGTYNEQFF
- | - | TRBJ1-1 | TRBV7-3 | TGTGCCAGCAGCTTAGAAGGGGATACTCGGCCAAGGACTGAAGCTTTCTTT | CASSLEGDTRPRTEAFF
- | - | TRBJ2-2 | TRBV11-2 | TGTGCCAGCACCCGGGGAGCGTTCACCGGGGAGCTGTTTTTT | CASTRGAFTGELFF
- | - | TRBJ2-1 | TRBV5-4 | TGTGCCAGCAGCTCACCTAACAATGAGCAGTTCTTC | CASSSPNNEQFF
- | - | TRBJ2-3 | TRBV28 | TGTGCCAGCAGTTCGCGGGACCCTAGGACCACAGATACGCAGTATTTT | CASSSRDPRTTDTQYF
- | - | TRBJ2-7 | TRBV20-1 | TGCAGTGCTAGAGACCCCGAGCAGTACTTC | CSARDPEQYF
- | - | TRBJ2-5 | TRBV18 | TGTGCCAGCTCACCAAGGGGACGGGAGACCCAGTACTTC | CASSPRGRETQYF
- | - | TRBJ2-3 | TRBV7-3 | TGTGCCAGCAGCTTACAGGGCACCACAGATACGCAGTATTTT | CASSLQGTTDTQYF
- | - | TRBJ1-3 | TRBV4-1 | TGCGCCAGCAGCCAAGATAGGATAAACACCATATATTTT | CASSQDRINTIYF
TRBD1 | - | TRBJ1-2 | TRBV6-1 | TGTGCCAGCAGTGAAGGAATAGACAGGGGGCAGGCCTTC | CASSEGIDRGQAF
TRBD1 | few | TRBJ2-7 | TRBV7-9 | TGTGCCAGCAGCGCCCTCGACAGGGGCAATTCGTACGAGCAGTACTTC | CASSALDRGNSYEQYF